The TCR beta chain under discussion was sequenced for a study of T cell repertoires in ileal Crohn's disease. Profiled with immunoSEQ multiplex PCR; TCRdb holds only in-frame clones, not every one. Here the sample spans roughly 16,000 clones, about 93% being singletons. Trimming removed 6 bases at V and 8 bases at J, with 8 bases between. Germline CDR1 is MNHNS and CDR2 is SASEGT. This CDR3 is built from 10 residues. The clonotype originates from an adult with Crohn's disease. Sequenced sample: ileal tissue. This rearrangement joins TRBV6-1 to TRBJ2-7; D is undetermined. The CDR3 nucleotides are TGTGCCAGCAGCCTATACCAGCAGTACTTC. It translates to CASSLYQQYF.